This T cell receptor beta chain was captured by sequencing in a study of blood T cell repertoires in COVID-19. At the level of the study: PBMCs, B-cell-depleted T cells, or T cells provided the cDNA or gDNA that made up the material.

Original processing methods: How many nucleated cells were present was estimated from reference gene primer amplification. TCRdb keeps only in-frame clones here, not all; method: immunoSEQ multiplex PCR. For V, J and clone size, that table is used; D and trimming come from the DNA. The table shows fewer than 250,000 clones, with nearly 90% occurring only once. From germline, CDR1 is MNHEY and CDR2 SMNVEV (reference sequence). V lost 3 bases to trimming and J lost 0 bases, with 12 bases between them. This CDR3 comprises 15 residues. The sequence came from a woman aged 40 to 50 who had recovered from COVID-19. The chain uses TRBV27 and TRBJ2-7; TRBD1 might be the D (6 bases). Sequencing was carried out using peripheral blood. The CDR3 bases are TGTGCCAGCAGTTTCAAGTCGGACAGCTCCTACGAGCAGTACTTC. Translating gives CASSFKSDSSYEQYF.